Shown below are 32 T cell receptor beta chains from a single sample sequenced in a study of patients and donors after allogeneic stem cell transplantation. Each CDR3 protein is one row after TCRdb ran MiXCR on the RT-PCR reads. Among approximately 200,000 distinct CDR3 sequences listed, around 40% were seen once. Source material: blood, either unsorted or a sorted T cell fraction (not recorded which). These receptors were obtained from a human donor who was either an allogeneic HSCT recipient or a stem cell or donor lymphocyte infusion donor (not recorded which). It is not recorded whose cells these are; they may come from a transplant donor.

This clonotype was observed a handful of times. The chain has TRBV10-3 and TRBJ1-1; D gene ambiguous. V shed 5 bases and J shed 2 bases, with 9 bases lying between them. This CDR3 is built from 13 residues. Looked up from germline, CDR1 is ENHRY and CDR2 is SYGVKD. CDR3 DNA: TGTGCCATCAGTTTGACATTTAACACTGAAGCTTTCTTT. This translates into CAISLTFNTEAFF.

The chain is built from TRBV11-2 and TRBJ2-3, with 9 nucleotides matching TRBD1. The trim removed 4 bases at V and 2 bases at J, leaving 4 bases unmatched. CDR3 length: 15 residues. The V gene's germline CDR1 is SGHAT and CDR2 FQNNGV. The CDR3 sequence: CASSYRGRDTDTQYF. The DNA for the CDR3 is TGTGCCAGCAGCTACAGGGGGCGCGACACAGATACGCAGTATTTT.

The V and J genes are TRBV28 and TRBJ1-2; TRBD1 might be the D (5 bases). The V gene lost 1 base and the J gene lost 4 bases, with 13 bases spanning the gap. CDR3 length: 15 residues. The germline CDR1 and CDR2 sequences are MDHEN and SYDVKM. As DNA, the CDR3 is TGTGCCAGCAGTTTATTAGCAGGGTGGGGCTATGGCTACACCTTC. This gives the protein CASSLLAGWGYGYTF.

The chain combines TRBV5-5 with TRBJ1-1; D uncertain. CDR1 is SGHKS, CDR2 YYEKEE, per germline (reference sequence). V was shortened by 0 bases and J by 4 bases, with 10 bases between the two germline ends. This CDR3 is 14 amino acids long. As DNA, the CDR3 is TGTGCCAGCAGCTTGGCGGGTCAGCCCACTGAAGCTTTCTTT. This codes for CASSLAGQPTEAFF.

The gene calls are TRBV3-1 and TRBJ1-5; D remains ambiguous. V was trimmed by 1 base and J by 7 bases, leaving 11 bases between them. The CDR3 sequence is 14 residues long. Germline assignment: CDR1 LGHDT and CDR2 YNNKEL (reference sequence). This CDR3 reads CASSQAVSGQPQHF. CDR3 coding DNA: TGTGCCAGCAGCCAAGCAGTTTCGGGACAGCCCCAGCATTTT.

J is TRBJ2-1 and V is TRBV5-1, with D possibly matching TRBD2 (7 bases). Germline CDR1 reads SGHRS; CDR2 reads YFSETQ. The V end was cut by 1 base, the J end by 9 bases, with 17 bases between. The CDR3 has 15 residues. The DNA of the CDR3 is TGCGCCAGCAGCTTGAGCGGCAGGGGAGGGGGTGAGCAGTTCTTC. This sequence encodes CASSLSGRGGGEQFF.

This clonotype was recorded a few times. This chain links TRBV10-3 with TRBJ2-7; weak D call: TRBD1 (5 bases). The CDR3 sequence is 10 residues long. Germline V gives CDR1 ENHRY, CDR2 SYGVKD. With 11 bases removed from V and 3 bases from J, the gap between germline ends came to 8 bases. In DNA, the CDR3 is TGTGCCGTCGGACACTACGAGCAGTACTTC. Translated, it gives CAVGHYEQYF.

V usage is TRBV6-1 and J usage is TRBJ1-2; 7 nucleotides agree with TRBD1. CDR3 length: 17 amino acids. Germline assignment: CDR1 MNHNS and CDR2 SASEGT. Unmatched junction bases numbered 20, after V lost 6 bases and J lost 7 bases. CDR3 nucleotide sequence: TGTGCCAGCAGGATTTACAGGGGAAGGTTTATAGACAGTGGCTACACCTTC. This sequence encodes CASRIYRGRFIDSGYTF.

This clonotype was observed a few times. The rearrangement links TRBV12-3 or TRBV12-4 to TRBJ1-4; 8 positions match TRBD1. Trimming at V came to 7 bases and at J to 10 bases, leaving 11 bases not matched to a gene. The CDR3 is made up of 14 amino acids. The CDR3 region is CASNTGTGAGKLFF. The CDR3 nucleotides read TGTGCCAGCAATACCGGGACAGGAGCCGGAAAACTGTTTTTT.

V usage is TRBV10-3 and J usage is TRBJ2-1; possible D gene TRBD1, 5 bases. CDR1 and CDR2 (germline): ENHRY, SYGVKD. The length of the CDR3 is 15 residues. Deletions cut 7 bases from V and 0 bases from J, with 13 bases between. For the CDR3, the DNA is TGTGCCATCAATGCAGGGCTGAGCTCCTACAATGAGCAGTTCTTC. Its translation: CAINAGLSSYNEQFF.

V is TRBV9 and J is TRBJ2-1; 8 bases align to TRBD2. The CDR3 extends over 14 amino acids. J lost 7 bases, V lost 5 bases, and 8 bases had no gene match. Germline V gene lookup returns CDR1 SGDLS and CDR2 YYNGEE. CDR3 DNA: TGTGCCAGCAGTGCCGGGACTAGTGTTAATGAGCAGTTCTTC. Its protein is CASSAGTSVNEQFF.

This clonotype was found a few times. The chain combines TRBV6-6 with TRBJ1-3; TRBD1 agrees at 10 bases. V shed 0 bases and J 1 base; nucleotides not matched to a gene: 6. This CDR3 has 18 amino acids. Germline assignment: CDR1 MNHNY and CDR2 SVGAGI (reference sequence). The CDR3 region has the DNA TGTGCCAGCAGTTACTCGTCCCCGGGACAGGGGTCTGGAAACACCATATATTTT. Its translation is CASSYSSPGQGSGNTIYF.

The chain joins TRBV4-1 to TRBJ2-2; D uncertain. The CDR3 has 13 residues. Germline V gene data show CDR1 as MGHRA and CDR2 as YSYEKL. Trimming left V 7 bases short and J 1 base short, with 7 bases between. The CDR3: CASKKVNTGELFF. CDR3 sequence (DNA): TGCGCCAGCAAGAAAGTGAACACCGGGGAGCTGTTTTTT.

The chain uses TRBV29-1 and TRBJ1-1; D uncertain. This CDR3 is built from 13 residues. Germline V gives CDR1 SQVTM, CDR2 ANQGSEA. V was cut by 7 bases and J by 0 bases, with 12 bases left in between. CDR3 coding DNA: TGCAGCGGCTCGCCGGCCCTGAACACTGAAGCTTTCTTT. Encoded protein: CSGSPALNTEAFF.

The sample holds a few counts of this clonotype. The V call is TRBV5-1, the J call TRBJ1-2, with D possibly being TRBD1 (6 bases). The CDR3 extends over 15 amino acids. CDR1 is SGHRS and CDR2 is YFSETQ in the germline V gene. Trimming stripped 3 bases from V and 4 bases from J, with 16 bases between. CDR3 region: CASSWGTSLSYGYTF. The CDR3 DNA sequence: TGCGCCAGCAGCTGGGGGACAAGTCTAAGCTATGGCTACACCTTC.

The rearrangement joins TRBV4-2 to TRBJ2-7; the match to TRBD1 covers 12 bases. The CDR3 consists of 16 residues. Trimming cost V 1 base and J 7 bases; bases outside gene matches: 8. CDR1 and CDR2 from the germline V gene are LGHNA and YNFKEQ. CDR3 in amino acids: CASSQVPGQGAQEQYF. The CDR3 DNA sequence: TGTGCCAGCAGCCAAGTCCCGGGACAGGGGGCGCAGGAGCAGTACTTC.

This chain uses TRBV27 with TRBJ1-2; 11 bases align to TRBD1. Trimming at V came to 1 base and at J to 7 bases, leaving 2 bases not matched to a gene. The length of the CDR3 is 14 residues. Germline-derived CDR1 and CDR2 are MNHEY and SMNVEV (reference sequence). The CDR3 sequence: CASSLWDRGAGYTF. The CDR3 nucleotides are TGTGCCAGCAGTTTATGGGACAGGGGGGCTGGCTACACCTTC.

V is TRBV29-1 and J is TRBJ2-7; D is perhaps TRBD1 (5 bases). This CDR3 region has 13 residues. Germline loops: CDR1 SQVTM, CDR2 ANQGSEA. V lost 5 bases and J lost 6, with 17 bases in between. As DNA, the CDR3 is TGCAGCGTTAAAGGGGTCAGGATTTCCGAGCAGTACTTC. Residues: CSVKGVRISEQYF.

The chain is built from TRBV5-1 and TRBJ2-1; tentatively, D is TRBD1 (6 bases). CDR1 is SGHRS and CDR2 is YFSETQ in the germline V gene. Trimming removed 4 bases from V and 10 bases from J, with 21 bases in between. This CDR3 has 15 residues. DNA for the CDR3: TGCGCCAGCAGCCCCTTGGGGGACACCGTACGGGAGCAGTTCTTC. Encoded protein: CASSPLGDTVREQFF.

The J gene is TRBJ1-2, the V gene TRBV3-1; possible D gene TRBD1, 5 bases. The CDR3 length is 14 residues. V was trimmed by 4 bases and J by 5 bases, leaving 14 bases between them. Germline V gene lookup returns CDR1 LGHDT and CDR2 YNNKEL (reference sequence). Written as DNA, the CDR3 is TGTGCCAGCAGCCTTGGGGCCAGGACTTATGGCTACACCTTC. It encodes CASSLGARTYGYTF.

This clonotype was recorded a few times. J is TRBJ1-1 and V is TRBV20-1; no clear D gene. The germline CDR1 and CDR2 sequences are DFQATT and SNEGSKA (reference sequence). The CDR3 covers 14 residues. V was clipped by 3 bases and J by 4 bases, with 15 bases between them. The CDR3 nucleotides read TGCAGTGCTAGGTCCGGCAGGTCTGGCACTGAAGCTTTCTTT. Protein sequence: CSARSGRSGTEAFF.

This clonotype was counted a few times. The chain has TRBV4-3 and TRBJ1-6; no definite D call. The CDR3 is 13 residues long. Germline CDR1 and CDR2: LGHNA and YSLEER. With 0 bases removed from V and 9 bases from J, the gap between germline ends came to 6 bases. The CDR3 reads CASSQESVSPLHF. The CDR3 DNA sequence: TGCGCCAGCAGCCAAGAATCGGTTTCACCCCTCCACTTT.

This chain joins TRBV6-6 and TRBJ1-3, with D tentatively TRBD1 (6 bases). The germline V gene has CDR1 MNHNY and CDR2 SVGAGI (reference sequence). This CDR3 has 16 amino acids. Trimming stripped 7 bases from V and 0 bases from J, with 16 bases between. CDR3 protein: CASTQGSYLSGNTIYF. As DNA, the CDR3 is TGTGCCAGCACCCAGGGGAGCTATCTCTCTGGAAACACCATATATTTT.

The chain couples TRBV12-3 or TRBV12-4 to TRBJ1-1, with 8 bases lining up with TRBD1. The trim removed 7 bases at V and 4 bases at J, leaving 11 bases unmatched. CDR3 length equals 15 residues. The CDR3 DNA sequence: TGTGCCAGCACCCCGATCAGGGGGCCAGGCACTGAAGCTTTCTTT. It encodes CASTPIRGPGTEAFF.

This rearrangement joins TRBV2 to TRBJ2-3; D is unclear. This CDR3 spans 13 amino acids. V shed 1 base and J shed 0 bases, with 2 bases lying between them. Germline-derived CDR1 and CDR2 are SNHLY and FYNNEI. The CDR3 DNA reads TGTGCCAGCAGTGAAGAAAGCACAGATACGCAGTATTTT. This gives the protein CASSEESTDTQYF.

This clonotype was seen more than once but under ten times. This chain joins TRBV29-1 and TRBJ2-1; 9 nucleotides line up with TRBD1. Germline loops: CDR1 SQVTM, CDR2 ANQGSEA. The CDR3 sequence is 16 residues long. The junction had 11 bases not matched to a gene; V was cut back by 0 bases and J by 8 bases. CDR3 in amino acids: CSVEETGGIRVDEQFF. The CDR3 DNA is TGCAGCGTTGAAGAGACAGGGGGTATTAGGGTCGATGAGCAGTTCTTC.

This clonotype was seen repeatedly, ten times or more. This rearrangement joins TRBV5-1 to TRBJ1-1, with a tentative D call TRBD1 (6 bases). The CDR3 runs to 14 residues. Germline loops: CDR1 SGHRS, CDR2 YFSETQ. V shed 2 bases and J shed 5 bases, with 13 bases lying between them. CDR3 residues: CASSFDRRGTEAFF. The CDR3 DNA is TGCGCCAGCAGCTTCGACAGGAGAGGTACTGAAGCTTTCTTT.

In its sample, this clonotype was seen a few times. The genes are TRBV7-9 and TRBJ2-3; the D is unclear. The germline V gene encodes CDR1 SEHNR and CDR2 FQNEAQ (reference sequence). The ends were cut back, 5 bases at V and 7 bases at J, with 7 bases in the middle. The CDR3 extends over 11 amino acids. CDR3 in amino acids: CASSTIYTQYF. The CDR3 DNA follows: TGTGCCAGCAGCACCATTTATACGCAGTATTTT.

This clonotype was seen a few times. The chain joins TRBV12-3 or TRBV12-4 to TRBJ1-3; no definite D call. V lost 2 bases, J lost 1 base, and 9 bases lay in between. The CDR3 is made up of 15 amino acids. The CDR3 region is CASSLIWESGNTIYF. CDR3 coding DNA: TGTGCCAGCAGTTTAATTTGGGAGTCTGGAAACACCATATATTTT.

This clonotype was seen a few times. J is TRBJ2-7 and V is TRBV12-3 or TRBV12-4, with D possibly being TRBD1 (5 bases). Trimming removed 2 bases at V and 5 bases at J, with 10 bases between. CDR3 length equals 13 residues. Here the CDR3 reads CASSLKGAHEQYF. The CDR3 nucleotides are TGTGCCAGCAGTTTAAAAGGGGCCCACGAGCAGTACTTC.

This clonotype was detected only a few times. This chain connects TRBV5-1 to TRBJ1-1; 7 positions agree with TRBD1. V lost 0 bases to trimming and J lost 2 bases; unmatched junction nucleotides: 10. The length of the CDR3 is 17 residues. Germline V lookup: CDR1 SGHRS, CDR2 YFSETQ. This chain's CDR3 is CASSLAGPGQPNTEAFF. CDR3 DNA sequence: TGCGCCAGCAGCTTGGCCGGTCCGGGACAGCCCAACACTGAAGCTTTCTTT.

This clonotype was recorded a few times. The chain employs TRBV5-1 and TRBJ1-1, with 7 bases matching TRBD1. The V gene's germline CDR1 is SGHRS and CDR2 YFSETQ. CDR3 length: 15 residues. J gave up 0 bases and V 1 base, and 3 bases lay outside the gene matches. As DNA, the CDR3 is TGCGCCAGCAGCTTGCCAGGGGGTTTGAACACTGAAGCTTTCTTT. Translating it yields CASSLPGGLNTEAFF.